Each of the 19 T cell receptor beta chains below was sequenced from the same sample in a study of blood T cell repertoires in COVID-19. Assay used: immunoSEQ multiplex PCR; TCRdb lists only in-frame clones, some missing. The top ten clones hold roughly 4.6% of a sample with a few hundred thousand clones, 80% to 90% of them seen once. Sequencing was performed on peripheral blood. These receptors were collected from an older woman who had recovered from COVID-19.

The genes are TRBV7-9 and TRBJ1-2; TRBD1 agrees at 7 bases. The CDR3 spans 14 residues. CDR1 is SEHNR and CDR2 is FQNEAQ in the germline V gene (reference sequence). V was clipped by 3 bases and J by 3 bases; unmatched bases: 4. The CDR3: CASSFRTGDYGYTF. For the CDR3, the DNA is TGTGCCAGCAGCTTCCGGACAGGAGACTATGGCTACACCTTC. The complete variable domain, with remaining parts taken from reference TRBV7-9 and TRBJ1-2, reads DTGVSQNPRHKITKRGQNVTFRCDPISEHNRLYWYRQTLGQGPEFLTYFQNEAQLEKSRLLSDRFSAERPKGSFSTLEIQRTEQGDSAMYLCASSFRTGDYGYTFGSGTRLTVV.

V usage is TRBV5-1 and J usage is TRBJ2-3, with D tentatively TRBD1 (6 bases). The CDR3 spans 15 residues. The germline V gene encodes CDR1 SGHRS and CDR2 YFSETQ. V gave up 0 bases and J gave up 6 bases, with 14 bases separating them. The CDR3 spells CASSLGDTPADTQYF. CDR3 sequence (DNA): TGCGCCAGCAGCTTGGGGGACACTCCGGCGGATACGCAGTATTTT.

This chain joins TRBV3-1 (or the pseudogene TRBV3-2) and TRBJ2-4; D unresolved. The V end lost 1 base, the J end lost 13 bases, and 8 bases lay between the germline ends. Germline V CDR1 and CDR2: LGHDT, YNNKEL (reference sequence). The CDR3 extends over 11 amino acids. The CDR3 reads CASSQGRAQYF. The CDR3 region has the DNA TGTGCCAGCAGCCAAGGTAGAGCACAGTACTTC.

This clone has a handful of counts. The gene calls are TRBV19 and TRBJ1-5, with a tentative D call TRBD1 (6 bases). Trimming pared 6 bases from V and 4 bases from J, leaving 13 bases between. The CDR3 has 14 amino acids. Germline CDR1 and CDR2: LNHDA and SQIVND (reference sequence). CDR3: CASSLQGRNQPQHF. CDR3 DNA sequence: TGTGCCAGTAGCTTACAGGGTCGAAATCAGCCCCAGCATTTT.

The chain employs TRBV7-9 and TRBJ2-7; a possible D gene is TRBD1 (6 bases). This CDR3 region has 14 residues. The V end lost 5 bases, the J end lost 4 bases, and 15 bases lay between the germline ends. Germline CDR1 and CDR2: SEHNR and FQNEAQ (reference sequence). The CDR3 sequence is CASSTLQGRYEQYF. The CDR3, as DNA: TGTGCCAGCAGCACCCTACAGGGCCGGTACGAGCAGTACTTC.

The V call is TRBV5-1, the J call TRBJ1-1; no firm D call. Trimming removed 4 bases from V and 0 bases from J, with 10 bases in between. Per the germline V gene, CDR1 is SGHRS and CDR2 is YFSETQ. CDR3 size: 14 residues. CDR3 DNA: TGCGCCAGCAGCGTTTACCCAGTGAACACTGAAGCTTTCTTT. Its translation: CASSVYPVNTEAFF.

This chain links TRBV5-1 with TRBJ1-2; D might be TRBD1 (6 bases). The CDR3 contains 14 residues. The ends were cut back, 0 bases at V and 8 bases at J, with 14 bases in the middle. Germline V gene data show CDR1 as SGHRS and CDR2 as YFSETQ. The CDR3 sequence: CASSLGQERRGYTF. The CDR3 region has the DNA TGCGCCAGCAGCTTGGGACAGGAAAGACGGGGCTACACCTTC.

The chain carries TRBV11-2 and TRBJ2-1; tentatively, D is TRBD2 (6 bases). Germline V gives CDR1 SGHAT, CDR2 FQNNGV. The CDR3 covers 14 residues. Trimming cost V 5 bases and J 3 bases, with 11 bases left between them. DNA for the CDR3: TGTGCCAGCAGCGAACTAGCAGGCTACAATGAGCAGTTCTTC. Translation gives CASSELAGYNEQFF.

This chain's CDR3 is CASSLTGETPLHF. The DNA for the CDR3 is TGTGCCAGCAGTCTGACAGGGGAGACACCCCTCCACTTT. V gene TRBV12-3 or TRBV12-4 combines with J gene TRBJ1-6; TRBD1 agrees at 8 bases. V trimming: 5 bases; J trimming: 11 bases; junction bases outside the gene matches: 5. The CDR3 is made up of 13 amino acids.

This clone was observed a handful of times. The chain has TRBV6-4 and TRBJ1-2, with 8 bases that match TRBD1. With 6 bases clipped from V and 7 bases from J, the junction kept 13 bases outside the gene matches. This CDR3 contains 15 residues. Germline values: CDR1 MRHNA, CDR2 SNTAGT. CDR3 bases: TGTGCCAGCAGCGGCAGGGGGCCCTCTCCTCGTGGCTACACCTTC. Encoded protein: CASSGRGPSPRGYTF.

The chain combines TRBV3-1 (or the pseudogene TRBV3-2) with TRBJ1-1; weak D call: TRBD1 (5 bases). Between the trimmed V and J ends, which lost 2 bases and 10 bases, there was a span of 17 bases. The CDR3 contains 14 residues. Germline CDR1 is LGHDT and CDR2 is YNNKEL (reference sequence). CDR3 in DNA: TGTGCCAGCAGCCAATTGGGAGGGAAAGGGGTAGCTTTCTTT. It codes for CASSQLGGKGVAFF.

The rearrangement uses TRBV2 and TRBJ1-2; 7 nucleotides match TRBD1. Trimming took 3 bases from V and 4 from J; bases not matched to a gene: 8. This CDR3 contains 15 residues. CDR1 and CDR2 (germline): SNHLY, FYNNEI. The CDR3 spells CASSDLRDSAYGYTF. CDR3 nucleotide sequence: TGTGCCAGCAGTGATTTGCGGGACAGCGCCTATGGCTACACCTTC.

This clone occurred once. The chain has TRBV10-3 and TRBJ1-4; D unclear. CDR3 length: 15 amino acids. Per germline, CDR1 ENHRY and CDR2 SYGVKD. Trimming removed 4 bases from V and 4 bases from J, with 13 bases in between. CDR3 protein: CAISGSPGDNEKLFF. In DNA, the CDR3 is TGTGCCATCAGTGGGTCGCCCGGGGATAATGAAAAACTGTTTTTT.

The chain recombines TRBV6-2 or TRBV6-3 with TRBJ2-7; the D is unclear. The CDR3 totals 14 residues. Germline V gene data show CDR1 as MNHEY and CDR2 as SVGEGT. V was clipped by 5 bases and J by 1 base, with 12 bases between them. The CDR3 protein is CASSPGLFSYEQYF. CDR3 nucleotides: TGTGCCAGCAGTCCAGGCCTATTTTCCTACGAGCAGTACTTC.

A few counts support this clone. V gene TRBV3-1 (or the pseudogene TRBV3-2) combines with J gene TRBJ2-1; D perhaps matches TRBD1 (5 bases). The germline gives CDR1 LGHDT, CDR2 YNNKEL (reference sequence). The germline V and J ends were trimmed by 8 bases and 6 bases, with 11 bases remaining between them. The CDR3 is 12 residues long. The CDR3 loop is CASEARGNEQFF. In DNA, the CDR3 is TGTGCCAGCGAAGCAAGGGGCAATGAGCAGTTCTTC.

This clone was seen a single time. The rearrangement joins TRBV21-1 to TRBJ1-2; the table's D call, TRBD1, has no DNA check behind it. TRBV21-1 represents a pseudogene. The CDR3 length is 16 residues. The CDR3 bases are TGTGCCAGCAGCGCCAAAGGTAGGGGGCCAAGGTATGGCTACACCTTC. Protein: CASSAKGRGPRYGYTF.

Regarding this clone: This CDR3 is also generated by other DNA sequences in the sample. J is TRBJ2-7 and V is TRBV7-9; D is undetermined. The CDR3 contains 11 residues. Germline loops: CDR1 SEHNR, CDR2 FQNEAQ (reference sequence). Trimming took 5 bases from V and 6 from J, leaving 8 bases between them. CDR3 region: CASSPGFEQYF. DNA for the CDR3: TGTGCCAGCAGCCCCGGGTTCGAGCAGTACTTC. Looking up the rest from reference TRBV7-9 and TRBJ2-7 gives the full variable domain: DTGVSQNPRHKITKRGQNVTFRCDPISEHNRLYWYRQTLGQGPEFLTYFQNEAQLEKSRLLSDRFSAERPKGSFSTLEIQRTEQGDSAMYLCASSPGFEQYFGPGTRLTVT.

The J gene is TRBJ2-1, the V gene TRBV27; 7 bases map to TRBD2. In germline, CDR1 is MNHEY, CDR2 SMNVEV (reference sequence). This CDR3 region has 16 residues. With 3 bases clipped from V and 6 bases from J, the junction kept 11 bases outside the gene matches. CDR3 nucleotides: TGTGCCAGCAGTTTCTTGGGACTACCCCTTTCCAATGAGCAGTTCTTC. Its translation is CASSFLGLPLSNEQFF.

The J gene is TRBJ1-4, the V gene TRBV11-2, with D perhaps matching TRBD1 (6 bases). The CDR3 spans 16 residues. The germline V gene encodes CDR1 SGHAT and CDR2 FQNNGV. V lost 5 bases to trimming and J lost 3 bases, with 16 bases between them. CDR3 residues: CASSEDRLPPNEKLFF. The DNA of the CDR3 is TGTGCCAGCAGCGAGGACAGACTCCCACCTAATGAAAAACTGTTTTTT.